This T cell receptor beta chain was recovered during a study of T cell responses to AZD1222 COVID-19 vaccine. Across the study: Pooling of second doses given at about 4 or about 12 weeks was done. Study-level findings and limits: Donors were chiefly white British, with a greater number of females, and clonal diversity was perhaps underestimated.

Sequenced by immunoSEQ multiplex PCR; TCRdb stores in-frame clones only, minus some. The sample has 80,000 or so clones, around 90% seen once. Trimming pared 2 bases from V and 8 bases from J, leaving 6 bases between. Germline loops: CDR1 WSHSY, CDR2 SAAADI. The CDR3 runs to 12 residues. A few counts support this clone. No antigen is known for it. This TCR was recovered from an adult in good health. V gene TRBV10-2 combines with J gene TRBJ1-4; D might be TRBD1 (5 bases). Material: peripheral blood, obtained on day 0 of AZD1222 vaccination. CDR3 sequence reads: CASSEQGEKLFF. The CDR3 nucleotides read TGCGCCAGCAGTGAGCAGGGAGAAAAACTGTTTTTT.